Listed below are T cell receptor beta chains from one sample, sequenced in a study of T cell responses to AZD1222 COVID-19 vaccine. The table came from immunoSEQ multiplex PCR; TCRdb's copy has only in-frame clones and leaves some out. The table includes around 130,000 clones, about 91% detected once. The sequencing used peripheral blood, collected 28 days after the second AZD1222 dose. These receptors were taken from an adult who received the AZD1222 COVID-19 vaccine. CDR3s include the opening cysteine and the closing phenylalanine or tryptophan. D genes are given only for firm matches. Expanded clones are given a class, and other clones once, few, many or no size at all.

V gene: TRBV9; clone size: once; D gene: TRBD1; J gene: TRBJ1-1; CDR3 DNA: TGTGCCAGCAGCGCTTTGACAGGGAACCCTGAAGCTTTCTTT; CDR3 protein: CASSALTGNPEAFF
V gene: TRBV7-9; clone size: .; D gene: TRBD1; J gene: TRBJ2-5; CDR3 DNA: TGTGCCAGCAGTCCTACAGGGGTAGAGACCCAGTACTTC; CDR3 protein: CASSPTGVETQYF
V gene: TRBV18; clone size: .; D gene: .; J gene: TRBJ1-6; CDR3 DNA: TGTGCCAGCTCACCACTAGAGGGTCGTTCACCCCTCCACTTT; CDR3 protein: CASSPLEGRSPLHF
V gene: TRBV27; clone size: .; D gene: .; J gene: TRBJ1-2; CDR3 DNA: TGTGCCAGCAGTTTAATAGGGAGAAGGACCTCTCGGACCGGGGGCTACACCTTC; CDR3 protein: CASSLIGRRTSRTGGYTF
V gene: TRBV19; clone size: .; D gene: TRBD1; J gene: TRBJ1-5; CDR3 DNA: TGTGCCAGTAGTCCAGGGGGGGCAGGGACAGGCTATCAGCCCCAGCATTTT; CDR3 protein: CASSPGGAGTGYQPQHF
V gene: TRBV4-2; clone size: .; D gene: .; J gene: TRBJ1-5; CDR3 DNA: TGTGCCAGCAGTCGTAGGGGGGAAGGCAATCAGCCCCAGCATTTT; CDR3 protein: CASSRRGEGNQPQHF
V gene: TRBV5-1; clone size: once; D gene: TRBD1; J gene: TRBJ1-3; CDR3 DNA: TGCGCCAGCAGCCTACAGGGGGCTGGAAACACCATATATTTT; CDR3 protein: CASSLQGAGNTIYF
V gene: TRBV6-5; clone size: .; D gene: .; J gene: TRBJ1-3; CDR3 DNA: TGTGCCAGCAGGATCCAGGGGCAGTCTGGAAACACCATATATTTT; CDR3 protein: CASRIQGQSGNTIYF
V gene: TRBV24-1; clone size: .; D gene: TRBD2; J gene: TRBJ2-5; CDR3 DNA: TGTGCCACCAGTGACTACGGACGACTAGCGGGAGAGGGAGAGACCCAGTACTTC; CDR3 protein: CATSDYGRLAGEGETQYF
V gene: TRBV7-2; clone size: .; D gene: TRBD1; J gene: TRBJ2-3; CDR3 DNA: TGTGCCAGCAGCTCCCGGACAGGGGGCACTACAGATACGCAGTATTTT; CDR3 protein: CASSSRTGGTTDTQYF
V gene: TRBV6-1; clone size: once; D gene: .; J gene: TRBJ1-2; CDR3 DNA: TGTGCCAGCAGTGAGACAGCCCTAAGGTATGGCTACACCTTC; CDR3 protein: CASSETALRYGYTF
V gene: TRBV5-4; clone size: .; D gene: .; J gene: TRBJ2-1; CDR3 DNA: TGTGCCAGCAGCTTGGCGGGGGGCCCAGCCTACAATGAGCAGTTCTTC; CDR3 protein: CASSLAGGPAYNEQFF
V gene: TRBV2; clone size: .; D gene: TRBD2; J gene: TRBJ2-1; CDR3 DNA: TGTGCCAGCAATCTGCGCGGGAGTTCGAATGAGCAGTTCTTC; CDR3 protein: CASNLRGSSNEQFF
V gene: TRBV5-1; clone size: .; D gene: TRBD1; J gene: TRBJ2-6; CDR3 DNA: TGCGCCAGCAGCTCGGACAGGAGCTCTGGGGCCAACGTCCTGACTTTC; CDR3 protein: CASSSDRSSGANVLTF
V gene: TRBV5-5; clone size: .; D gene: .; J gene: TRBJ2-1; CDR3 DNA: TGTGCCAGCAGTCAGGGGCATTCCTCCTACAATGAGCAGTTCTTC; CDR3 protein: CASSQGHSSYNEQFF
V gene: TRBV29-1; clone size: .; D gene: .; J gene: TRBJ1-3; CDR3 DNA: TGCAGCGTCGGGACCAACTCTGGAAACACCATATATTTT; CDR3 protein: CSVGTNSGNTIYF